This T cell receptor beta chain was observed in a study of cytomegalovirus exposure and HLA in healthy donors. Study at large: For the roughly 400 genotyped donors, approximately 83% fell within the Caucasian-associated ancestry cluster.

Comment on this clone: The antigen remains unidentified.

The CDR3 totals 18 residues. CDR1 ENHRY and CDR2 SYGVKD come from the germline V gene. The ends lost 6 bases at V and 0 bases at J; junction bases unmatched: 14. Vbeta (60) and Jbeta (13) primers were used in the PCR. The table came from immunoSEQ multiplex PCR; TCRdb's copy has only in-frame clones and leaves some out. The listing contains over 100,000 clones. Study outcomes and limitations: Later analysis identified a missense DCLRE1C variant that was linked to TCR beta V- and J-gene trimming. For most TCR sequences rarity was the rule, although some public TCRs occurred in many donors. Presence/absence analyses rested on an assumption that sequencing depth was roughly uniform across donors.

Sequencing input: PBMCs. J is TRBJ2-3 and V is TRBV10-3; 8 bases agree with TRBD2. This sequence originates from a woman aged 40 to 55 in good health and CMV-seropositive. The CDR3 region has the DNA TGTGCCATCAGCCAAGGGGGAGGACTAGCTACTAGCACAGATACGCAGTATTTT. It translates to CAISQGGGLATSTDTQYF.